The clone carrying this TCR beta chain appeared once. The CDR3 consists of 14 residues. J gave up 5 bases and V 3 bases, and 6 bases lay outside the gene matches. Germline V gene lookup returns CDR1 SGHDT and CDR2 YYEEEE. The data are from a study of OX40 agonist ivuxolimab in advanced cancers. About the study: Dose-escalation patients' cancers were hepatocellular carcinoma, melanoma, renal cell or head and neck cancer. With a range of roughly 20 to 80, age averaged approximately 55 years, and 75% to 90% were male.

Some clones are missing from TCRdb's copy, which holds only in-frame ones; the method was immunoSEQ multiplex PCR. This sample has 66,000 or so clones, with 82% found just once. The sample was CD4+ or CD8+ T cells sorted from blood, taken in a trial of the OX40 agonist ivuxolimab. This chain links TRBV5-6 with TRBJ2-5, with 8 bases matching TRBD2. This sequence was found in an adult with an advanced solid tumor such as melanoma, head and neck, liver or kidney cancer. CDR3 sequence: CASSSSGSGETQYF. CDR3 bases: TGTGCCAGCAGCTCGAGCGGGAGCGGCGAGACCCAGTACTTC.